The 16 T cell receptor beta chains reported below all come from one sample, sequenced in a study of blood T cell repertoires in COVID-19. Repertoires were generated with immunoSEQ multiplex PCR, while TCRdb's copy carries only in-frame clones and drops some. This table has about 270,000 clones, roughly 90% appearing once. The source material was PBMCs or T cells enriched from blood (not recorded which). All receptors derive from a man aged 35-49 years who had been exposed to COVID-19.

The chain employs TRBV12-3 or TRBV12-4 and TRBJ2-5; D unclear. Trimming took 3 bases from V and 4 from J, leaving 6 bases between them. The CDR3 totals 12 residues. The CDR3 coding sequence is TGTGCCAGCAGTTTTGGCCTAGAGACCCAGTACTTC. It is translated as CASSFGLETQYF.

The rearrangement links TRBV5-6 to TRBJ2-1; 9 bases align to TRBD2. The CDR3 spans 15 residues. J lost 5 bases, V lost 3 bases, and 6 bases had no gene match. Per the germline V gene, CDR1 is SGHDT and CDR2 is YYEEEE. The CDR3 DNA follows: TGTGCCAGCAGCTGGGGACTAGCTAGTCACAATGAGCAGTTCTTC. It translates to CASSWGLASHNEQFF.

The V and J genes are TRBV13 and TRBJ2-7, with 8 bases aligning to TRBD2. Germline V CDR1 and CDR2: PRHDT, FYEKMQ (reference sequence). V lost 4 bases to trimming and J lost 0 bases; unmatched junction nucleotides: 8. The CDR3 has 16 amino acids. The CDR3 region is CASSSGLAASSYEQYF. CDR3 sequence (DNA): TGTGCCAGCAGCTCCGGACTAGCAGCAAGCTCCTACGAGCAGTACTTC.

The chain carries TRBV13 and TRBJ2-7; 8 positions match TRBD2. Looked up from germline, CDR1 is PRHDT and CDR2 is FYEKMQ (reference sequence). The CDR3 is 15 residues long. Losses at the gene ends were 5 bases for V and 4 bases for J; bases not matched to a gene: 10. The CDR3 protein is CASSLPGVAGYEQYF. CDR3 nucleotide sequence: TGTGCCAGCAGCCTCCCCGGAGTAGCGGGGTACGAGCAGTACTTC. Together with reference TRBV13 and TRBJ2-7, the CDR3 gives the full variable domain: AAGVIQSPRHLIKEKRETATLKCYPIPRHDTVYWYQQGPGQDPQFLISFYEKMQSDKGSIPDRFSAQQFSDYHSELNMSSLELGDSALYFCASSLPGVAGYEQYFGPGTRLTVT.

This sequence joins TRBV14 and TRBJ2-3; 8 positions match TRBD2. The CDR3 contains 15 residues. V lost 4 bases to trimming and J lost 1 base; unmatched junction nucleotides: 4. In germline, CDR1 is SGHDN, CDR2 FVKESK. As DNA, the CDR3 is TGTGCCAGCAGCCGCGGGACTAGTCGCACAGATACGCAGTATTTT. Its protein is CASSRGTSRTDTQYF.

This clone was detected once. The chain recombines TRBV19 with TRBJ1-5; tentative D call: TRBD1 (5 bases). V lost 4 bases and J lost 4, with 14 bases in between. The CDR3 is 15 residues long. Germline CDR1 is LNHDA and CDR2 is SQIVND (reference sequence). The CDR3 DNA follows: TGTGCCAGTAGTAGGGGGAACGGGAGGAATCAGCCCCAGCATTTT. This translates into CASSRGNGRNQPQHF.

This clone has just one count. This chain joins TRBV5-1 and TRBJ2-2, with 9 bases aligning to TRBD1. CDR3 length equals 16 residues. The germline V gene encodes CDR1 SGHRS and CDR2 YFSETQ. The V and J ends lost 4 bases and 4 bases, in that order; junction bases with no gene match: 8. CDR3 nucleotides: TGCGCCAGCAGCCGGGTGGACAGGGGCACCACCGGGGAGCTGTTTTTT. This sequence encodes CASSRVDRGTTGELFF.

The chain combines TRBV7-2 with TRBJ1-1, with TRBD1 matching over 7 bases. V dropped 5 bases and J dropped 5; count of bases not matched to a gene: 11. Germline CDR1 SGHTA, CDR2 FQGNSA. This CDR3 has 15 residues. CDR3 DNA sequence: TGTGCCAGCAGCCAATTTTGGGCAGGGGGGACTGAAGCTTTCTTT. It is translated as CASSQFWAGGTEAFF.

V usage is TRBV4-1 and J usage is TRBJ1-2, with D unclear. This CDR3 has 16 residues. Germline assignment: CDR1 MGHRA and CDR2 YSYEKL. V was clipped by 2 bases and J by 6 bases, with 19 bases between them. In nucleotides, the CDR3 is TGCGCCAGCAGCCAACCGGACGGACTGGCTCGGAATGGCTACACCTTC. Translation: CASSQPDGLARNGYTF.

The rearrangement uses TRBV28 and TRBJ2-3; maybe TRBD1 (6 bases). Germline CDR1 MDHEN, CDR2 SYDVKM. V was pared by 2 bases and J by 1 base, with 13 bases between. The CDR3 covers 16 residues. CDR3 DNA sequence: TGTGCCAGCAGTTTACAGAGGACAGCAGGCACAGATACGCAGTATTTT. Protein: CASSLQRTAGTDTQYF.

CDR3 residues: CASSLSASGNTGELFF. The CDR3 DNA reads TGCGCCAGCAGCTTAAGTGCTAGCGGAAACACCGGGGAGCTGTTTTTT. This chain uses TRBV5-1 with TRBJ2-2; TRBD2 matches 7 bases. Trimming took 2 bases from V and 2 from J; bases not matched to a gene: 6. Germline lookup yields CDR1 SGHRS and CDR2 YFSETQ. The CDR3 has 16 amino acids.

CDR3 loop: CASSEGQGNQETQYF. CDR3 DNA sequence: TGTGCCAGCAGTGAAGGGCAGGGGAACCAAGAGACCCAGTACTTC. The chain employs TRBV2 and TRBJ2-5, with D possibly being TRBD1 (6 bases). CDR1 SNHLY and CDR2 FYNNEI come from the germline V gene. This CDR3 region has 15 residues. V was trimmed by 1 base and J by 0 bases, leaving 9 bases between them.

The chain links TRBV11-1 to TRBJ2-7; no definite D call. This CDR3 has 14 residues. Trimming cost V 0 bases and J 7 bases, with 13 bases left between them. CDR1 and CDR2 from the germline V gene are SGHAT and FQDESV (reference sequence). The CDR3 DNA follows: TGTGCCAGCAGCTTAGCGCGGCAGCAACCTGAGCAGTACTTC. Protein product: CASSLARQQPEQYF.

This chain connects TRBV9 to TRBJ1-4, with TRBD1 matching over 9 bases. In germline, CDR1 is SGDLS, CDR2 YYNGEE. This CDR3 comprises 14 residues. Trimming removed 1 base from V and 6 bases from J; junction bases left unmatched: 1. For the CDR3, the DNA is TGTGCCAGCAGCGTAACAGGGGGCGATGAAAAACTGTTTTTT. Its translation: CASSVTGGDEKLFF.

The rearrangement joins TRBV28 to TRBJ2-1; D unresolved. V gave up 10 bases and J gave up 2 bases, with 15 bases separating them. Germline V gene sequence: CDR1 MDHEN, CDR2 SYDVKM. The CDR3 totals 14 residues. The CDR3 DNA sequence: TGTGCCATCGCAAACGGCGGTACCTACAATGAGCAGTTCTTC. Translated, it gives CAIANGGTYNEQFF.

V gene TRBV12-3 or TRBV12-4 combines with J gene TRBJ1-2, with D maybe TRBD1 (5 bases). Trimming stripped 8 bases from V and 2 bases from J, with 12 bases between. CDR3 length equals 13 residues. CDR3 residues: CASSQGLNYGYTF. The CDR3 DNA follows: TGTGCCAGCTCCCAGGGACTAAACTATGGCTACACCTTC.